One sample yielded the 18 T cell receptor beta chains listed below, sequenced in a study of blood T cells in healthy people across ages. It was with a sample-barcoded 5' primer and a J-beta primer mix that a second PCR of roughly 7 to 12 cycles was run. TCRdb recomputed calls from the 5' RACE reads with MiXCR, one row per CDR3 protein. The repertoire includes roughly 1.5 million distinct CDR3 sequences, less than 45% of them detected once, and under 5% sits in the top ten. The specimen was blood. These receptors originate from a woman aged 18-29 years in good health.

This clonotype was observed a few times. The J gene is TRBJ2-7, the V gene TRBV6-5, with D hard to call. Germline V gene lookup returns CDR1 MNHEY and CDR2 SVGAGI. Trimming pared 7 bases from V and 7 bases from J, leaving 11 bases between. The CDR3 runs 11 residues. CDR3 DNA: TGTGCCAGCACTAACAGCAATGAGCAGTACTTC. Translated, it gives CASTNSNEQYF.

CDR3 nucleotide sequence: TGTGCCAGCAGCCGGGTATGGCGGAATGAGCAGTTCTTC. Amino acid sequence: CASSRVWRNEQFF. The rearrangement uses TRBV7-2 and TRBJ2-1; D is unclear. The CDR3 extends over 13 amino acids. The ends were cut back, 5 bases at V and 7 bases at J, with 12 bases in the middle. From germline, CDR1 is SGHTA and CDR2 FQGNSA.

This clonotype appeared a few times. The J gene is TRBJ2-3, the V gene TRBV27, with 11 bases identical to TRBD2. The CDR3 is 16 residues long. With 1 base clipped from V and 1 base from J, the junction kept 1 base outside the gene matches. Germline lookup yields CDR1 MNHEY and CDR2 SMNVEV (reference sequence). This chain's CDR3 is CASSLLTSGGTDTQYF. The CDR3 DNA is TGTGCCAGCAGTTTATTGACTAGCGGGGGCACAGATACGCAGTATTTT.

To note about this clonotype: A read error may explain this, as a much larger clone is one base away. The chain recombines TRBV5-6 with TRBJ2-1; D is unresolved. The DNA end is a closer match to TRBJ2-7, so the J assignment may be wrong. CDR3 length: 12 residues. Germline CDR1 reads SGHDT; CDR2 reads YYEEEE. The CDR3 sequence is CASRHWINEQYF. The CDR3 DNA follows: TGTGCCAGCAGGCACTGGATCAATGAGCAGTACTTC.

V is TRBV20-1 and J is TRBJ2-7; 8 bases line up with TRBD2. Germline-derived CDR1 and CDR2 are DFQATT and SNEGSKA (reference sequence). The CDR3 is 17 amino acids. V shed 0 bases and J 7 bases; nucleotides not matched to a gene: 17. CDR3 residues: CSAREVGGRRSYNEQYF. In nucleotides, the CDR3 is TGCAGTGCTAGAGAAGTAGGCGGGAGGAGGTCCTACAATGAGCAGTACTTC.

The chain employs TRBV29-1 and TRBJ2-4; TRBD1 matches 10 bases. Losses at the gene ends were 6 bases for V and 9 bases for J; bases not matched to a gene: 5. The germline gives CDR1 SQVTM, CDR2 ANQGSEA. CDR3 length equals 12 residues. The CDR3 DNA sequence: TGCAGCGTCCGGGACAGGGGTGCCATTCAGTACTTC. Translating gives CSVRDRGAIQYF.

This clonotype has just a few counts. CDR3 nucleotides: TGTGCCAGCAGTTTATTCAAGGGGTACATTGGCGCAGATACGCAGTATTTT. Translated: CASSLFKGYIGADTQYF. V gene TRBV12-3 or TRBV12-4 combines with J gene TRBJ2-3; the D gene is possibly TRBD1 (5 bases). V was trimmed by 2 bases and J by 4 bases, leaving 19 bases between them. This CDR3 is built from 17 residues.

Of note for this clonotype: The germline gene is not matched at one end of the junction; a read error may be the cause. The V call is TRBV6-5, the J call TRBJ2-7, with D possibly being TRBD2 (6 bases). This CDR3 has 15 amino acids. Looked up from germline, CDR1 is MNHEY and CDR2 is SVGAGI. The CDR3, as DNA: TGTACCAGCAGACCTGGGACTGGGAACGCATACGAGCAGTACTTC. This translates into CTSRPGTGNAYEQYF.

The table lists this clonotype with a count of one. The chain joins TRBV13 to TRBJ2-2; 11 positions match TRBD2. With V trimmed by 0 bases and J by 6 bases, 3 bases remained unmatched. This CDR3 comprises 16 residues. CDR1 is PRHDT, CDR2 FYEKMQ, per germline (reference sequence). The CDR3 coding sequence is TGTGCCAGCAGCTTAGGACTAGCGGGAGCGGCCGGGGAGCTGTTTTTT. It encodes CASSLGLAGAAGELFF.

This clonotype turned up a few times. The V call is TRBV20-1, the J call TRBJ2-2; D perhaps matches TRBD2 (6 bases). Trimming took off 5 bases at V and 4 bases at J, with 11 bases between the two ends. Germline V gene sequence: CDR1 DFQATT, CDR2 SNEGSKA (reference sequence). The CDR3 spans 13 residues. The CDR3 loop is CSAFQAGTGELFF. The CDR3 nucleotides are TGCAGTGCTTTCCAAGCGGGCACCGGGGAGCTGTTTTTT.

This clonotype occurred a few times. The genes are TRBV20-1 and TRBJ1-2; no clear D. Germline values: CDR1 DFQATT, CDR2 SNEGSKA (reference sequence). Trimming stripped 0 bases from V and 2 bases from J, with 10 bases between. This CDR3 has 14 amino acids. The CDR3 DNA follows: TGCAGTGCTAGAGATCGAGTGCTAAACTATGGCTACACCTTC. Residues: CSARDRVLNYGYTF.

J is TRBJ1-4 and V is TRBV12-3 or TRBV12-4; TRBD1 is a possible D gene (6 bases). The CDR3 contains 13 residues. With 6 bases removed from V and 4 bases from J, the gap between germline ends came to 9 bases. CDR3 residues: CASRQQGNEKLFF. The CDR3 DNA reads as TGTGCCAGCAGACAACAGGGTAATGAAAAACTGTTTTTT.

The rearrangement links TRBV3-1 to TRBJ2-7; 7 bases are shared with TRBD1. CDR1 is LGHDT, CDR2 YNNKEL, per germline (reference sequence). The CDR3 has 16 residues. With 2 bases clipped from V and 10 bases from J, the junction kept 17 bases outside the gene matches. This chain's CDR3 is CASSQPKTGPICEQYF. In nucleotides, the CDR3 is TGTGCCAGCAGCCAACCTAAGACAGGGCCCATCTGCGAACAGTACTTC.

A few counts support this clonotype. This rearrangement joins TRBV11-2 to TRBJ2-7; D possibly corresponds to TRBD1 (5 bases). Germline CDR1 SGHAT, CDR2 FQNNGV. This CDR3 spans 14 amino acids. Trimming stripped 6 bases from V and 3 bases from J, with 15 bases between. Written as DNA, the CDR3 is TGTGCCAGCAGGGCACTTTCTCAGGGCTACGAGCAGTACTTC. This codes for CASRALSQGYEQYF.

The chain joins TRBV9 to TRBJ1-1; perhaps TRBD1 as D (6 bases). The CDR3 loop spans 14 amino acids. Trimming removed 4 bases from V and 5 bases from J, with 15 bases in between. From germline, CDR1 is SGDLS and CDR2 YYNGEE. The CDR3 DNA follows: TGTGCCAGCAGCCCCGAGGGGGGAGGGACTGAAGCTTTCTTT. Protein sequence: CASSPEGGGTEAFF.

This clonotype was seen a handful of times. The chain carries TRBV24-1 and TRBJ2-7, with D possibly being TRBD1 (5 bases). CDR3 length: 13 residues. The germline CDR1 and CDR2 sequences are KGHDR and SFDVKD. V was pared by 4 bases and J by 6 bases, with 12 bases between. Here the CDR3 DNA reads TGTGCCACCAGTGAAGGGGTGGTAAGCGAGCAGTACTTC. As protein: CATSEGVVSEQYF.

The genes are TRBV20-1 and TRBJ2-7; 10 bases align to TRBD1. Looked up from germline, CDR1 is DFQATT and CDR2 is SNEGSKA (reference sequence). CDR3 length: 14 amino acids. This CDR3 reads CSAARDRGSYEQYF. Written as DNA, the CDR3 is TGCAGCGCTGCCCGGGACAGGGGTTCTTACGAGCAGTACTTC.

Points on this clonotype: A much larger clone lies a single base off, so this may be a read error. The chain has TRBV7-9 and TRBJ1-1; D gene uncertain. From germline, CDR1 is SEHNR and CDR2 FQNEAQ (reference sequence). The CDR3 extends over 11 amino acids. DNA of the CDR3: TGTGCCAGCAGCTTATCCACTAAAGCTTTCTTT. Translation: CASSLSTKAFF.